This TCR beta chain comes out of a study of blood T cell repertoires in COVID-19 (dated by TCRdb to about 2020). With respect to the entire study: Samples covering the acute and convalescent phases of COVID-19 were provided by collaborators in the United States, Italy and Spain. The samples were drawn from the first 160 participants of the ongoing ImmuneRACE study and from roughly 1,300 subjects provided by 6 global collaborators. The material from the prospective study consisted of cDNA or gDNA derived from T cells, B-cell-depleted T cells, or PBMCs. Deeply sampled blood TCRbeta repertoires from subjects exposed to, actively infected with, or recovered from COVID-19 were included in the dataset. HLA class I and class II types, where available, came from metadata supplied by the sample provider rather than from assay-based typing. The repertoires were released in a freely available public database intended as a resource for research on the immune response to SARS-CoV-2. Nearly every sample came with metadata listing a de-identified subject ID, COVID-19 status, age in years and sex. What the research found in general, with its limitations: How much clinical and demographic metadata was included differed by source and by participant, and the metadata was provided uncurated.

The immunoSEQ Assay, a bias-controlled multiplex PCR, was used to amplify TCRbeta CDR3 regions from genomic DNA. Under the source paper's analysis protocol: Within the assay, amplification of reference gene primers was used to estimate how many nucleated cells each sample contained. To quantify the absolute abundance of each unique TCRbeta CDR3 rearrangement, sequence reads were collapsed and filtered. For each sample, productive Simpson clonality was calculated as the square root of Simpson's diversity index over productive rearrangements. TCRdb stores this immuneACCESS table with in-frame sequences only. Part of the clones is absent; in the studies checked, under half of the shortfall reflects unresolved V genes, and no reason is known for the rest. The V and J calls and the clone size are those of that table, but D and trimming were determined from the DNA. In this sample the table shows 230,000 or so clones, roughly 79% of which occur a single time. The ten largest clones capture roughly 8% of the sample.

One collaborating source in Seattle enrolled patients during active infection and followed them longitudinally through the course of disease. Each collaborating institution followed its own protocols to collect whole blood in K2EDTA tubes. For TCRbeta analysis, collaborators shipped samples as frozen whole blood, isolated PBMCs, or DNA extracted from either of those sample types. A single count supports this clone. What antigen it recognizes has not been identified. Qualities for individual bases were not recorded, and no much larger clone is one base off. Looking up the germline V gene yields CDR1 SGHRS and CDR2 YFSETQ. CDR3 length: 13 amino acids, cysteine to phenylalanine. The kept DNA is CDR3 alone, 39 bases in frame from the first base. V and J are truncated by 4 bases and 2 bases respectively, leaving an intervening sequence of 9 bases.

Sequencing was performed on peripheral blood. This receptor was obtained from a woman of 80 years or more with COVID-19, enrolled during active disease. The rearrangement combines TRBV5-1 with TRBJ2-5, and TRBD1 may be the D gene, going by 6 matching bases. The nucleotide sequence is TGCGCCAGCAGCCTACAGGGTCAAGAGACCCAGTACTTC. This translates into CASSLQGQETQYF.